This T cell receptor beta chain stems from a study of blood T cell repertoires in COVID-19. About the research overall: Whether acute or convalescent, the COVID-19 samples came from the United States, Italy and Spain. T cells, B-cell-depleted T cells, or PBMCs supplied cDNA or gDNA.

This clone was detected a few times. Sequenced by immunoSEQ multiplex PCR; TCRdb stores in-frame clones only, minus some. The table records 120,000 to 150,000 clones, approximately 80% of them present only once. The TCR comes from a woman in her thirties or forties with active or convalescent COVID-19. The material sequenced was peripheral blood.

The CDR3 sequence is CASSLMREGTGELFF. CDR3 nucleotides: TGTGCCAGCAGCTTAATGCGGGAGGGAACCGGGGAGCTGTTTTTT. The chain carries TRBV11-3 and TRBJ2-2; 9 bases align to TRBD2. Germline CDR1 is SGHNT and CDR2 is YENEEA. The CDR3 is 15 residues long. Losses at the gene ends were 2 bases for V and 5 bases for J; bases not matched to a gene: 3.